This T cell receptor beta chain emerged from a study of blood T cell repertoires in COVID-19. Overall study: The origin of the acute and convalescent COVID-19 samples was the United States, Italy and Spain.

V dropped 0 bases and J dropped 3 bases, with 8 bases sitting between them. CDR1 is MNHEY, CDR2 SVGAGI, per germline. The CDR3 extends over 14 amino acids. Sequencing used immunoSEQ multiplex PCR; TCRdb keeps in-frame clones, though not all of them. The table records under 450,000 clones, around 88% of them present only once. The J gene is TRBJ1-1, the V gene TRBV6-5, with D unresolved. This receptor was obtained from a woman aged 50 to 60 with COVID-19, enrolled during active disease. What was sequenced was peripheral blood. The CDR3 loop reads CASSYSLSDTEAFF. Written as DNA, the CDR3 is TGTGCCAGCAGTTACTCGTTATCCGACACTGAAGCTTTCTTT.